What follows are 18 T cell receptor beta chains derived from one specimen sequenced in a study of blood T cell repertoires in COVID-19. Only in-frame clones appear in the TCRdb table, and some are missing; sequencing was by immunoSEQ multiplex PCR. The sample consists of a few hundred thousand clones, roughly nine tenths of them appearing once. The sample was PBMCs or T cells enriched from blood (not recorded which). These TCRs come from a woman in her 30s who had recovered from COVID-19.

This chain connects TRBV6-5 to TRBJ1-5; weak D call: TRBD1 (6 bases). The germline V and J ends were trimmed by 7 bases and 0 bases, with 7 bases remaining between them. The CDR3 has 13 amino acids. Germline CDR1 is MNHEY and CDR2 is SVGAGI. CDR3 coding DNA: TGTGCCAGCAAGGGGGATAGCAATCAGCCCCAGCATTTT. Its protein product is CASKGDSNQPQHF.

V and J are TRBV28 and TRBJ1-5, with 7 bases that match TRBD1. The germline CDR1 and CDR2 sequences are MDHEN and SYDVKM. The CDR3 extends over 14 amino acids. Trimming cost V 2 bases and J 6 bases; bases outside gene matches: 4. DNA for the CDR3: TGTGCCAGCAGTTTAACAGGGGCAGCTCAGCCCCAGCATTTT. Its translation: CASSLTGAAQPQHF.

This clone was detected a few times. J is TRBJ1-1 and V is TRBV5-5; possible D gene TRBD1, 6 bases. The CDR3 runs to 14 residues. V lost 0 bases and J 6 bases, leaving 12 bases between the germline ends. CDR1 is SGHKS and CDR2 is YYEKEE in the germline V gene (reference sequence). CDR3 DNA sequence: TGTGCCAGCAGCTTGGAGGGGGGGTTCGCTGAAGCTTTCTTT. Translating gives CASSLEGGFAEAFF.

The rearrangement links TRBV7-6 to TRBJ1-2; 8 bases match TRBD1. The CDR3 runs to 15 residues. V was pared by 1 base and J by 4 bases, with 5 bases of the junction left unmatched. Germline values: CDR1 SGHVS, CDR2 FNYEAQ. The CDR3 is CASSLVQGATYGYTF. DNA for the CDR3: TGTGCCAGCAGCTTAGTCCAGGGGGCAACCTATGGCTACACCTTC.

V and J are TRBV28 and TRBJ2-7, with 12 bases lining up with TRBD1. CDR3 length: 16 amino acids. Germline CDR1 MDHEN, CDR2 SYDVKM. Losses at the gene ends were 7 bases for V and 4 bases for J; bases not matched to a gene: 11. CDR3 loop: CASTPIQGQGAYEQYF. The CDR3 DNA reads TGTGCCAGCACCCCTATCCAGGGACAGGGGGCTTACGAGCAGTACTTC.

The J gene is TRBJ2-1, the V gene TRBV7-3; possibly TRBD1 for D (7 bases). V shed 5 bases and J shed 2 bases, with 13 bases lying between them. There are 15 residues in the CDR3. CDR1 SGHTA and CDR2 FQGTGA come from the germline V gene. Here the CDR3 reads CASSNQGGPYNEQFF. The CDR3 DNA follows: TGTGCCAGCAGCAACCAGGGGGGCCCCTACAATGAGCAGTTCTTC.

The CDR3 reads CASSTSGSPSVTGELFF. DNA for the CDR3: TGTGCCAGCAGCACTTCGGGGAGCCCCTCCGTGACCGGGGAGCTGTTTTTT. The chain carries TRBV27 and TRBJ2-2, with D tentatively TRBD2 (5 bases). Trimming pared 6 bases from V and 5 bases from J, leaving 22 bases between. This CDR3 comprises 17 residues. Germline V gene data show CDR1 as MNHEY and CDR2 as SMNVEV (reference sequence).

The chain couples TRBV30 to TRBJ2-7; D gene unclear. This CDR3 contains 12 residues. Germline V CDR1 and CDR2: GTSNPN, SVGIG (reference sequence). Deletions cut 4 bases from V and 8 bases from J, with 15 bases between. CDR3 DNA sequence: TGTGCCTGGACCTTAGAGGCCCCTCAGCAGTACTTC. Translated, it gives CAWTLEAPQQYF.

The rearrangement joins TRBV7-8 to TRBJ1-6, with D unclear. The CDR3 is 14 amino acids. Trimming removed 5 bases from V and 7 bases from J, with 12 bases in between. CDR1 and CDR2 (germline): SGHVS, FQNEAQ. The CDR3 is CASSRQARNSPLHF. The CDR3 DNA is TGTGCCAGCAGCCGGCAGGCCAGGAATTCACCCCTCCACTTT.

CDR3 region: CASSTSGRIPGELFF. The CDR3 region has the DNA TGTGCCAGCAGTACCAGCGGGAGAATTCCCGGGGAGCTGTTTTTT. The rearrangement uses TRBV28 and TRBJ2-2; 8 positions match TRBD2. This CDR3 region has 15 residues. V dropped 5 bases and J dropped 6; count of bases not matched to a gene: 8. Germline V gene data show CDR1 as MDHEN and CDR2 as SYDVKM.

The rearrangement links TRBV10-3 to TRBJ1-1; D is uncertain. The CDR3 has 11 amino acids. The V gene lost 10 bases and the J gene lost 0 bases, with 6 bases spanning the gap. Germline loops: CDR1 ENHRY, CDR2 SYGVKD. DNA of the CDR3: TGTGCCACACAGTTGAACACTGAAGCTTTCTTT. Protein sequence: CATQLNTEAFF.

V gene TRBV20-1 combines with J gene TRBJ2-3; no definite D call. Trimming pared 5 bases from V and 6 bases from J, leaving 6 bases between. The CDR3 has 10 residues. In germline, CDR1 is DFQATT, CDR2 SNEGSKA (reference sequence). DNA for the CDR3: TGCAGTGCTTACGGGGATACGCAGTATTTT. Translated, it gives CSAYGDTQYF.

Notes on this clone: One junction end disagrees with the germline gene, perhaps due to a read error. The rearrangement uses TRBV7-7 and TRBJ1-1; 7 bases line up with TRBD1. Germline CDR1 is SSHAT and CDR2 is FNYEAQ (reference sequence). The CDR3 length is 14 residues. This chain's CDR3 is CASSLIQGDTEAFF. The CDR3 nucleotides read TGTGCTAGCAGCTTGATCCAGGGGGACACTGAAGCTTTCTTT.

The rearrangement uses TRBV4-1 and TRBJ2-7; 7 bases line up with TRBD2. The CDR3 totals 16 residues. Germline V gene sequence: CDR1 MGHRA, CDR2 YSYEKL. Losses at the gene ends were 1 base for V and 4 bases for J; bases not matched to a gene: 10. In nucleotides, the CDR3 is TGCGCCAGCAGCCAAGTCATGGAGACAGCGGGGTACGAGCAGTACTTC. Protein: CASSQVMETAGYEQYF.

The V and J genes are TRBV5-6 and TRBJ2-2; D may be TRBD2 (5 bases). The CDR3 has 12 residues. CDR1 and CDR2 from the germline V gene are SGHDT and YYEEEE. V lost 4 bases to trimming and J lost 8 bases, with 9 bases between them. The CDR3 bases are TGTGCCAGCAGCAGGGAGTTTGGGGAGCTGTTTTTT. Translated: CASSREFGELFF.

The V call is TRBV6-5, the J call TRBJ1-5; no reliable D call. With 2 bases removed from V and 3 bases from J, the gap between germline ends came to 11 bases. Germline CDR1 and CDR2: MNHEY and SVGAGI. CDR3 length: 15 amino acids. CDR3: CASSYSNSFNQPQHF. CDR3 bases: TGTGCCAGCAGTTACAGCAACAGTTTCAATCAGCCCCAGCATTTT.

The chain carries TRBV29-1 and TRBJ1-4; possibly TRBD1 for D (5 bases). The CDR3 consists of 14 residues. Trimming removed 6 bases at V and 8 bases at J, with 19 bases between. CDR1 and CDR2 from the germline V gene are SQVTM and ANQGSEA. The CDR3 region is CSVTMGPGREKLFF. CDR3 coding DNA: TGCAGCGTGACTATGGGGCCGGGGAGGGAAAAACTGTTTTTT.

The rearrangement uses TRBV27 and TRBJ2-7, with D possibly TRBD2 on 6 matching bases. The CDR3 covers 14 residues. The V end was cut by 4 bases, the J end by 0 bases, with 10 bases between. Germline V lookup: CDR1 MNHEY, CDR2 SMNVEV (reference sequence). The CDR3 protein is CASSYGGSSYEQYF. As DNA, the CDR3 is TGTGCCAGCAGTTACGGGGGTAGCTCCTACGAGCAGTACTTC.